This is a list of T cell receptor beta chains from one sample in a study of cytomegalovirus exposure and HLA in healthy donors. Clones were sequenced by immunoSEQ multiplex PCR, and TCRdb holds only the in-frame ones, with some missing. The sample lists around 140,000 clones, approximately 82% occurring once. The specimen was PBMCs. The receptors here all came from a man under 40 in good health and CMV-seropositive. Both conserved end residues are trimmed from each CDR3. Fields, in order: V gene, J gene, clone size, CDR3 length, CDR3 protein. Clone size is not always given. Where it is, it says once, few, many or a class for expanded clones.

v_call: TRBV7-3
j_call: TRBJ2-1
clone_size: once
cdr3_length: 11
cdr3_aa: ASSSGGRDKQF

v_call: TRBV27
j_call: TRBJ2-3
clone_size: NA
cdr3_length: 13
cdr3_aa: ASPGSGNYTDTQY

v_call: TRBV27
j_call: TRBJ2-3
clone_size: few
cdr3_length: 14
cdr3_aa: ASIQSFGEGTDTQY

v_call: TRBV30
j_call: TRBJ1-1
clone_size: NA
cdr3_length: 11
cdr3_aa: AWGQGRSTEAF

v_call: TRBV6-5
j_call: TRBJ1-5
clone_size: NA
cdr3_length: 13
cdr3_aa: ASSFGQGGNQPQH

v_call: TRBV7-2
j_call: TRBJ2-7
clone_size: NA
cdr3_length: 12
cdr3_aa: ASSTRVPPYEQY

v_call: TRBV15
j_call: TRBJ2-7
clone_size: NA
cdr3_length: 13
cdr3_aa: ATSRDSRTSGEQY

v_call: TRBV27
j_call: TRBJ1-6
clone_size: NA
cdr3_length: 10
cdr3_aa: ASRTQNSPLH

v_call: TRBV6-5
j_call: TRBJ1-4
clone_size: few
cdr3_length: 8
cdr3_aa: ASRGEKLF

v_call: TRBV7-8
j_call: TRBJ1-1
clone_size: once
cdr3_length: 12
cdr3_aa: ASSISGTGPEAF

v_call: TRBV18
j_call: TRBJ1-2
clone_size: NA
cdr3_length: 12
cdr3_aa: ASSPQTESYGYT

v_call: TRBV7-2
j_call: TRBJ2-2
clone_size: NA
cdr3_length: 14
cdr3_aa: ASSKRSGGNTGELF

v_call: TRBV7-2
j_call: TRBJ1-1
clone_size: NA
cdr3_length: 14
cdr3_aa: ASSAGGHPVDTEAF

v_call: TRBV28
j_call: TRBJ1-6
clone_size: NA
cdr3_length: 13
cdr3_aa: ASSLGSGVYSPLH

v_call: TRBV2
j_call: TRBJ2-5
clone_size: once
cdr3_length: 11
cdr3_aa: ASSPGGAGTQY

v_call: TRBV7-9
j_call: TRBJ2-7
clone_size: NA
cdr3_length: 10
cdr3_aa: SSSFSSYEQY

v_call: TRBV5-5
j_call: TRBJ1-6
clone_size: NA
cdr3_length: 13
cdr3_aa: ASSSQGDDNSPLH

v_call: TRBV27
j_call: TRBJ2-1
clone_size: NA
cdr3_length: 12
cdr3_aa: ASRSDPGYDEQF

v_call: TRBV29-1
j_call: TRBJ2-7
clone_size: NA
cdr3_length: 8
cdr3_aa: SVGRGEQY

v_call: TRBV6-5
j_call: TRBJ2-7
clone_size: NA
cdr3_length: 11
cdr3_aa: ASSGGFSYEQY

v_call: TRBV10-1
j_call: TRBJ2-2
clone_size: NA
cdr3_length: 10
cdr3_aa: ASSRQTGELF

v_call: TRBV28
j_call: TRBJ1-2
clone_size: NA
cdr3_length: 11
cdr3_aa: ASSPVQTNGYT

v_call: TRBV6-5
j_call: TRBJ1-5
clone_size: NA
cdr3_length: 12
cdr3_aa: ASRSTGRNQPQH

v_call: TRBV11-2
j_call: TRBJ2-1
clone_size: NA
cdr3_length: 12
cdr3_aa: ASSLDLGGNEQF

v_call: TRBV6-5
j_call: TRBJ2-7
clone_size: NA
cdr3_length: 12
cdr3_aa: ASSEYGGTNGWN

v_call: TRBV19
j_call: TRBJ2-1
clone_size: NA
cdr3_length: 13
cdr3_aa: ASTYLAGGRYEQF

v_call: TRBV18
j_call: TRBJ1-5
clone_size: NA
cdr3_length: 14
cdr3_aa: ASSQTGGGSNQPQH

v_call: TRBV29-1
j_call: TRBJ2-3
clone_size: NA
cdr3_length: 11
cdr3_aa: SVGTSESDTQY

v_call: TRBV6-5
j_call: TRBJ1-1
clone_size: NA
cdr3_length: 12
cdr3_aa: ASSPRGLDTEAF

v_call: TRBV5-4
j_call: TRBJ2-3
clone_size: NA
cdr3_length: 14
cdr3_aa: ASSLRLAGAVDTQY

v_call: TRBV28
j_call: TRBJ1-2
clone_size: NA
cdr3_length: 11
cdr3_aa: ASSSGHIYGYT

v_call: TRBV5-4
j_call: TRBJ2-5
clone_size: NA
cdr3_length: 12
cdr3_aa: ASSQGQNEETQY

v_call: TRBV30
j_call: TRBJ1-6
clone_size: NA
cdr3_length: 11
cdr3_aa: AWSVTDNSPLH

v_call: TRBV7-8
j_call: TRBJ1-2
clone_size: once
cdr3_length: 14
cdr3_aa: ASSLVGGSGNYGYT

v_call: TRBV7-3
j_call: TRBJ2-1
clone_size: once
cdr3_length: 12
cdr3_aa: ASSLRGTSIEQF

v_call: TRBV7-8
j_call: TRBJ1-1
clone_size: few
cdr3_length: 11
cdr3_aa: ASSLGVRYPAF

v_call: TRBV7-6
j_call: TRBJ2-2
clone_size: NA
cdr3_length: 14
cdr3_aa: ASSARQGGVTGELF